This TCR beta chain was sequenced for a study of shared clonotypes between healthy human individuals. As regards this clone: The same CDR3 can be traced to other DNA sequences in this sample.

The authors ran the assay at deep level. The assay was immunoSEQ multiplex PCR, and TCRdb's table has in-frame clones only and misses some. The table includes some 690,000 clones, around 90% detected once. Germline lookup yields CDR1 MNHEY and CDR2 SVGAGI. V was pared by 2 bases and J by 5 bases, with 3 bases between. The CDR3 spans 11 residues. This chain links TRBV6-5 with TRBJ1-1, with unresolved D. The TCR originated in a man younger than 35 in good health. Some clones in this sample may be carry-over from other donors' samples. The sample taken for sequencing was memory CD8+ T cells from PBMCs. Described subset: CD45RO+ cells pooled with CCR7-negative TemRA cells. Here the CDR3 reads CASSYGTEAFF. The CDR3 DNA reads TGTGCCAGCAGTTACGGTACTGAAGCTTTCTTT.